The rows below give T cell receptor beta chains drawn from one sample of a study of blood T cells in healthy people across ages. TCRdb processed the 5' RACE reads anew with MiXCR; each CDR3 protein has one entry. The sample records approximately 960,000 distinct CDR3 sequences, around 29% being singletons. The data were also submitted as part of a second study, on T cells of mothers and their children.

The sequencing sample was made of blood. The receptors stem from a woman aged 40 to 50 in good health. Each CDR3 is given with its conserved first and last residue. Fields, in order: J gene, clone size, V gene, D gene, CDR3 protein, CDR3 DNA. A D gene is named only where the DNA matches it firmly. Expanded clones are given a class, and other clones once, few, many or no size at all.

TRBJ2-1 many TRBV27 TRBD2 CATRGGRAYNEQFF TGTGCCACGCGCGGGGGGCGGGCCTACAATGAGCAGTTCTTC
TRBJ2-7 few TRBV9 . CASSVAEGGIYEQYF TGTGCCAGCAGCGTAGCAGAGGGGGGGATATACGAGCAGTACTTC
TRBJ2-1 many TRBV4-1 . CASSQGPSSEGGWNNEQFF TGCGCCAGCAGCCAAGGTCCCAGTTCGGAGGGGGGCTGGAACAATGAGCAGTTCTTC
TRBJ2-3 . TRBV15 . CATSRDGSGVGYTDTQYF TGTGCCACCAGCAGAGATGGGTCGGGCGTGGGATACACAGATACGCAGTATTTT
TRBJ2-3 . TRBV30 . CAWSLGGDTQYF TGTGCCTGGAGTTTAGGGGGAGATACGCAGTATTTT
TRBJ2-1 . TRBV7-3 . CASSLGGKAGTNEQFF TGTGCCAGCAGCTTAGGGGGAAAGGCAGGCACAAATGAGCAGTTCTTC
TRBJ1-5 once TRBV20-1 . CSAREQDHSNQPQHF TGCAGTGCTAGAGAACAGGACCATAGCAATCAGCCCCAGCATTTT
TRBJ2-4 . TRBV29-1 TRBD2 CSVEVSGGYNEQYF TGCAGTGTTGAAGTTAGCGGGGGGTACAATGAGCAGTACTTC
TRBJ1-1 . TRBV7-2 . CASSLEGRVGTEAFF TGTGCCAGCAGCTTAGAGGGTCGGGTGGGCACTGAAGCTTTCTTT
TRBJ1-2 . TRBV5-1 TRBD1 CASSLESGQATAYGYTF TGCGCCAGCAGCTTGGAGTCGGGACAGGCAACGGCTTATGGCTACACCTTC
TRBJ1-2 few TRBV28 TRBD1 CASSLRTGNVYGYTF TGTGCCAGCAGTTTAAGGACAGGGAATGTCTATGGCTACACCTTC